The clone carrying this T cell receptor beta chain was detected once. This entry comes from a study of blood T cell repertoires in COVID-19. Here immunoSEQ multiplex PCR was the method, and the copy in TCRdb shows in-frame clones only, minus some. Here the sample spans around 340,000 clones, 80% to 90% being singletons. The source is a man younger than 40 with active or convalescent COVID-19. Sequencing was carried out using peripheral blood.

The CDR3 region is CASSQGLRGQDPEQYF. The CDR3, as DNA: TGCGCCAGCAGCCAAGGATTAAGGGGACAGGACCCAGAGCAGTACTTC. The chain uses TRBV4-1 and TRBJ2-7; 8 bases fit TRBD1. The CDR3 extends over 16 amino acids. The germline V gene has CDR1 MGHRA and CDR2 YSYEKL. J was trimmed by 7 bases and V by 1 base; bases with no gene match: 12.